This is a list of T cell receptor beta chains from one sample in a study of shared clonotypes between healthy human individuals. Assay used: immunoSEQ multiplex PCR; TCRdb lists only in-frame clones, some missing. The sample holds some 2,000,000 clones, less than 95% seen once. Sequencing was performed on naive CD8+ T cells sorted from blood. The receptors here all came from a man aged 18 to 29 in good health. The CDR3 runs from the conserved cysteine through the conserved F or W. The order of the fields is clone size, J gene, D gene, CDR3 length, V gene, CDR3 protein, CDR3 DNA. D genes are given only for firm matches. Not every row has a clone size; where given, it reads once, few, many or a size class.

abundance: NA
j_gene: TRBJ2-5
d_gene: TRBD2
len: 15
v_gene: TRBV11-2
CDR3aa: CASSSPTSGQETQYF
CDR3nt: TGTGCCAGCAGCTCTCCGACTAGCGGACAAGAGACCCAGTACTTC

abundance: NA
j_gene: TRBJ1-1
d_gene: NA
len: 15
v_gene: TRBV11-2
CDR3aa: CASSLVSRGYTEAFF
CDR3nt: TGTGCCAGCAGCTTAGTGAGTCGGGGGTACACTGAAGCTTTCTTT

abundance: NA
j_gene: TRBJ2-2
d_gene: NA
len: 16
v_gene: TRBV7-9
CDR3aa: CASSLIYSQSTGELFF
CDR3nt: TGTGCCAGCAGCTTAATTTACAGTCAATCCACCGGGGAGCTGTTTTTT

abundance: NA
j_gene: TRBJ2-7
d_gene: NA
len: 14
v_gene: TRBV4-1
CDR3aa: CASSLRTSPYEQYF
CDR3nt: TGCGCCAGCAGCCTTAGGACAAGCCCCTACGAGCAGTACTTC

abundance: NA
j_gene: TRBJ2-7
d_gene: TRBD1
len: 14
v_gene: TRBV27
CDR3aa: CASSLGQGVREQYF
CDR3nt: TGTGCCAGCAGTTTAGGACAGGGCGTGAGGGAGCAGTACTTC

abundance: NA
j_gene: TRBJ2-7
d_gene: NA
len: 14
v_gene: TRBV6-1
CDR3aa: CASSERIKGPEQYF
CDR3nt: TGTGCCAGCAGTGAACGTATTAAGGGTCCGGAGCAGTACTTC

abundance: NA
j_gene: TRBJ2-5
d_gene: TRBD2
len: 18
v_gene: TRBV7-9
CDR3aa: CASSSRTSGGAEMETQYF
CDR3nt: TGTGCCAGCAGCTCCCGGACTAGCGGGGGGGCCGAAATGGAGACCCAGTACTTC

abundance: NA
j_gene: TRBJ2-7
d_gene: NA
len: 13
v_gene: TRBV7-8
CDR3aa: CASSVWDGYEQYF
CDR3nt: TGTGCCAGCAGCGTTTGGGACGGATACGAGCAGTACTTC

abundance: NA
j_gene: TRBJ2-2
d_gene: TRBD1
len: 15
v_gene: TRBV6-5
CDR3aa: CASSSRDSGTGELFF
CDR3nt: TGTGCCAGCAGTTCACGGGACAGCGGTACCGGGGAGCTGTTTTTT

abundance: NA
j_gene: TRBJ2-7
d_gene: NA
len: 15
v_gene: TRBV28
CDR3aa: CASSFPSTGAYEQYF
CDR3nt: TGTGCCAGCAGTTTCCCTTCGACAGGTGCCTACGAGCAGTACTTC

abundance: NA
j_gene: TRBJ2-5
d_gene: NA
len: 16
v_gene: TRBV6-6
CDR3aa: CASRNGGRRPQETQYF
CDR3nt: TGTGCCAGCCGCAACGGGGGTAGAAGACCTCAAGAGACCCAGTACTTC

abundance: NA
j_gene: TRBJ2-1
d_gene: TRBD2
len: 17
v_gene: TRBV9
CDR3aa: CASSHQTSGRSYNEQFF
CDR3nt: TGTGCCAGCAGCCATCAGACTAGCGGGAGATCCTACAATGAGCAGTTCTTC

abundance: NA
j_gene: TRBJ2-3
d_gene: TRBD2
len: 15
v_gene: TRBV11-2
CDR3aa: CASSAGTTGIYTQYF
CDR3nt: TGTGCCAGCAGCGCCGGGACTACGGGAATTTATACGCAGTATTTT

abundance: NA
j_gene: TRBJ2-7
d_gene: NA
len: 14
v_gene: TRBV13
CDR3aa: CASSLAGTLNEQYF
CDR3nt: TGTGCCAGCAGCTTAGCAGGGACTCTCAACGAGCAGTACTTC

abundance: NA
j_gene: TRBJ2-7
d_gene: NA
len: 13
v_gene: TRBV19
CDR3aa: CASSVDGEYEQYF
CDR3nt: TGTGCCAGTAGTGTCGACGGAGAATACGAGCAGTACTTC

abundance: few
j_gene: TRBJ1-6
d_gene: NA
len: 15
v_gene: TRBV6-1
CDR3aa: CASSEPEEGGSPLHF
CDR3nt: TGTGCCAGCAGTGAACCCGAGGAGGGAGGTTCACCCCTCCACTTT

abundance: NA
j_gene: TRBJ1-4
d_gene: TRBD1
len: 15
v_gene: TRBV2
CDR3aa: CASNPSTGLSEKLFF
CDR3nt: TGTGCCAGCAACCCTTCGACAGGGTTGAGTGAAAAACTGTTTTTT

abundance: NA
j_gene: TRBJ2-7
d_gene: TRBD2
len: 14
v_gene: TRBV5-4
CDR3aa: CASSPGLALYEQYF
CDR3nt: TGTGCCAGCAGCCCGGGACTAGCCCTCTACGAGCAGTACTTC

abundance: NA
j_gene: TRBJ2-7
d_gene: TRBD1
len: 14
v_gene: TRBV27
CDR3aa: CASSLGQGFHEQYF
CDR3nt: TGTGCCAGCAGTTTGGGACAGGGATTTCACGAGCAGTACTTC

abundance: NA
j_gene: TRBJ2-2
d_gene: NA
len: 13
v_gene: TRBV4-3
CDR3aa: CASSPGNRGELFF
CDR3nt: TGCGCCAGCAGCCCGGGAAATCGCGGGGAGCTGTTTTTT

abundance: NA
j_gene: TRBJ2-4
d_gene: NA
len: 14
v_gene: TRBV2
CDR3aa: CASSDRGLVDIQYF
CDR3nt: TGTGCCAGCAGTGATCGCGGGCTAGTAGACATTCAGTACTTC

abundance: NA
j_gene: TRBJ2-5
d_gene: TRBD2
len: 15
v_gene: TRBV19
CDR3aa: CASSLVLAVLETQYF
CDR3nt: TGTGCCAGTAGCCTAGTCCTAGCGGTCCTTGAGACCCAGTACTTC

abundance: NA
j_gene: TRBJ2-1
d_gene: TRBD2
len: 13
v_gene: TRBV2
CDR3aa: CASGPAGGVEQFF
CDR3nt: TGTGCCAGCGGTCCAGCGGGGGGCGTTGAGCAGTTCTTC

abundance: NA
j_gene: TRBJ2-1
d_gene: NA
len: 18
v_gene: TRBV27
CDR3aa: CASSSSAEVQSSYNEQFF
CDR3nt: TGTGCCAGCAGTTCCAGTGCGGAGGTCCAGAGCTCCTACAATGAGCAGTTCTTC

abundance: NA
j_gene: TRBJ1-2
d_gene: TRBD1
len: 12
v_gene: TRBV30
CDR3aa: CAWGDRDDGYTF
CDR3nt: TGTGCCTGGGGAGACAGGGACGATGGCTACACCTTC

abundance: NA
j_gene: TRBJ2-1
d_gene: NA
len: 16
v_gene: TRBV6-5
CDR3aa: CASSYEEGTSYNEQFF
CDR3nt: TGTGCCAGCAGTTACGAGGAAGGGACATCCTACAATGAGCAGTTCTTC

abundance: NA
j_gene: TRBJ2-7
d_gene: NA
len: 16
v_gene: TRBV11-3
CDR3aa: CASSLDVRWSSYEQYF
CDR3nt: TGTGCCAGCAGCTTAGATGTAAGGTGGAGCTCCTACGAGCAGTACTTC

abundance: NA
j_gene: TRBJ2-3
d_gene: TRBD1
len: 18
v_gene: TRBV19
CDR3aa: CASSIFGGQGTSTDTQYF
CDR3nt: TGTGCCAGTAGTATATTCGGCGGACAGGGTACTAGCACAGATACGCAGTATTTT

abundance: NA
j_gene: TRBJ1-1
d_gene: NA
len: 11
v_gene: TRBV20-1
CDR3aa: CSASWGTEAFF
CDR3nt: TGCAGTGCTAGTTGGGGGACTGAAGCTTTCTTT

abundance: NA
j_gene: TRBJ1-4
d_gene: NA
len: 14
v_gene: TRBV10-2
CDR3aa: CASSEWGVNEKLFF
CDR3nt: TGCGCCAGCAGTGAGTGGGGGGTTAATGAAAAACTGTTTTTT

abundance: NA
j_gene: TRBJ1-1
d_gene: NA
len: 14
v_gene: TRBV6-1
CDR3aa: CASSDLSWGTEAFF
CDR3nt: TGTGCCAGCAGTGATCTTTCCTGGGGGACTGAAGCTTTCTTT

abundance: NA
j_gene: TRBJ1-1
d_gene: NA
len: 13
v_gene: TRBV27
CDR3aa: CASRRRGGTEAFF
CDR3nt: TGTGCCAGCAGGCGTCGGGGGGGAACTGAAGCTTTCTTT

abundance: NA
j_gene: TRBJ1-2
d_gene: TRBD1
len: 14
v_gene: TRBV28
CDR3aa: CASSPSGGFDGYTF
CDR3nt: TGTGCCAGCAGTCCATCAGGGGGCTTTGATGGCTACACCTTC

abundance: once
j_gene: TRBJ2-7
d_gene: NA
len: 14
v_gene: TRBV7-9
CDR3aa: CASSSDRRSYEQYF
CDR3nt: TGTGCCAGCAGCAGTGACAGACGCTCCTACGAGCAGTACTTC

abundance: NA
j_gene: TRBJ2-3
d_gene: NA
len: 15
v_gene: TRBV2
CDR3aa: CASSGVNPSTDTQYF
CDR3nt: TGTGCCAGCAGTGGTGTCAACCCGAGCACAGATACGCAGTATTTT

abundance: once
j_gene: TRBJ2-5
d_gene: TRBD1
len: 17
v_gene: TRBV5-1
CDR3aa: CASNWNPGQGLVETQYF
CDR3nt: TGCGCCAGCAATTGGAATCCGGGACAGGGGTTGGTAGAGACCCAGTACTTC

abundance: NA
j_gene: TRBJ1-1
d_gene: TRBD1
len: 17
v_gene: TRBV14
CDR3aa: CASSQQGVSFVNTEAFF
CDR3nt: TGTGCCAGCAGCCAGCAGGGGGTGAGTTTTGTGAACACTGAAGCTTTCTTT

abundance: NA
j_gene: TRBJ2-3
d_gene: TRBD2
len: 16
v_gene: TRBV2
CDR3aa: CASSEVSGGPTDTQYF
CDR3nt: TGTGCCAGCAGTGAGGTTAGCGGGGGACCCACAGATACGCAGTATTTT

abundance: NA
j_gene: TRBJ1-5
d_gene: NA
len: 14
v_gene: TRBV30
CDR3aa: CAWSLTGNNQPQHF
CDR3nt: TGTGCCTGGAGCCTTACAGGGAACAATCAGCCCCAGCATTTT

abundance: once
j_gene: TRBJ2-1
d_gene: NA
len: 15
v_gene: TRBV7-3
CDR3aa: CASSLTGADYNEQFF
CDR3nt: TGTGCCAGCAGCTTAACCGGGGCCGATTACAATGAGCAGTTCTTC

abundance: NA
j_gene: TRBJ1-1
d_gene: NA
len: 12
v_gene: TRBV9
CDR3aa: CASSSSGTEAFF
CDR3nt: TGTGCCAGCAGCTCTTCCGGGACAGAAGCTTTCTTT

abundance: NA
j_gene: TRBJ1-1
d_gene: NA
len: 13
v_gene: TRBV5-6
CDR3aa: CASSFYTNTEAFF
CDR3nt: TGTGCCAGCAGCTTTTACACGAACACTGAAGCTTTCTTT

abundance: NA
j_gene: TRBJ1-4
d_gene: TRBD1
len: 16
v_gene: TRBV7-9
CDR3aa: CASSPPTGTGREKLFF
CDR3nt: TGTGCCAGCAGCCCCCCGACGGGGACAGGGCGAGAAAAACTGTTTTTT

abundance: NA
j_gene: TRBJ2-7
d_gene: TRBD1
len: 15
v_gene: TRBV10-2
CDR3aa: CASSGGTEASYEQYF
CDR3nt: TGCGCCAGCAGTGGGGGGACAGAAGCCTCCTACGAGCAGTACTTC

abundance: NA
j_gene: TRBJ2-7
d_gene: NA
len: 14
v_gene: TRBV27
CDR3aa: CASSSWDNSYEQYF
CDR3nt: TGTGCCAGCAGTTCCTGGGACAACTCCTACGAGCAGTACTTC

abundance: NA
j_gene: TRBJ1-2
d_gene: NA
len: 13
v_gene: TRBV28
CDR3aa: CASSSTVYYGYTF
CDR3nt: TGTGCCAGCAGTTCGACAGTTTACTATGGCTACACCTTC

abundance: NA
j_gene: TRBJ1-6
d_gene: NA
len: 14
v_gene: TRBV27
CDR3aa: CASSIIGSNSPLHF
CDR3nt: TGTGCCAGCAGTATTATCGGGTCTAATTCACCCCTCCACTTT

abundance: NA
j_gene: TRBJ2-7
d_gene: TRBD1
len: 16
v_gene: TRBV7-9
CDR3aa: CASSFVPGQGAHEQYF
CDR3nt: TGTGCCAGCAGCTTTGTTCCGGGACAGGGGGCCCACGAGCAGTACTTC

abundance: NA
j_gene: TRBJ2-2
d_gene: TRBD1
len: 14
v_gene: TRBV10-1
CDR3aa: CASSYDRAPGELFF
CDR3nt: TGCGCCAGCAGCTACGACAGGGCGCCCGGGGAGCTGTTTTTT

abundance: NA
j_gene: TRBJ2-3
d_gene: TRBD2
len: 13
v_gene: TRBV6-5
CDR3aa: CASSLAGTDTQYF
CDR3nt: TGTGCCAGCAGCCTAGCGGGCACAGATACGCAGTATTTT

abundance: NA
j_gene: TRBJ2-2
d_gene: TRBD2
len: 17
v_gene: TRBV9
CDR3aa: CASSEGTSGSNTGELFF
CDR3nt: TGTGCCAGCAGCGAGGGGACTAGCGGGTCGAACACCGGGGAGCTGTTTTTT

abundance: NA
j_gene: TRBJ1-2
d_gene: NA
len: 13
v_gene: TRBV6-6
CDR3aa: CASSYRTQFGYTF
CDR3nt: TGTGCCAGCAGTTACAGGACACAGTTTGGCTACACCTTC

abundance: NA
j_gene: TRBJ2-1
d_gene: TRBD2
len: 16
v_gene: TRBV2
CDR3aa: CASSDGAGGSYNEQFF
CDR3nt: TGTGCCAGCAGTGATGGAGCGGGGGGCTCCTACAATGAGCAGTTCTTC

abundance: few
j_gene: TRBJ1-5
d_gene: NA
len: 14
v_gene: TRBV10-3
CDR3aa: CAISEAGTNQPQHF
CDR3nt: TGTGCCATCAGTGAGGCAGGGACGAATCAGCCCCAGCATTTT

abundance: NA
j_gene: TRBJ1-2
d_gene: TRBD1
len: 15
v_gene: TRBV7-8
CDR3aa: CASSLTGGNPRGYTF
CDR3nt: TGTGCCAGCAGCCTCACAGGGGGAAATCCGCGGGGCTACACCTTC

abundance: NA
j_gene: TRBJ2-1
d_gene: NA
len: 16
v_gene: TRBV7-9
CDR3aa: CASSPAGIAFYNEQFF
CDR3nt: TGTGCCAGCAGCCCGGCAGGGATCGCTTTCTACAATGAGCAGTTCTTC

abundance: NA
j_gene: TRBJ2-7
d_gene: NA
len: 13
v_gene: TRBV7-9
CDR3aa: CASSNGDIYEQYF
CDR3nt: TGTGCCAGCAGCAATGGGGATATCTACGAGCAGTACTTC

abundance: once
j_gene: TRBJ2-3
d_gene: NA
len: 10
v_gene: TRBV5-3
CDR3aa: CARSSHTQYF
CDR3nt: TGTGCCAGAAGCAGTCATACGCAGTATTTT

abundance: NA
j_gene: TRBJ2-2
d_gene: NA
len: 17
v_gene: TRBV9
CDR3aa: CASSVEGRLPNTGELFF
CDR3nt: TGTGCCAGCAGCGTAGAGGGCAGGCTACCGAACACCGGGGAGCTGTTTTTT